The 20 T cell receptor beta chains below come from one sample, sequenced in a study of glioma-infiltrating T cells (dated by TCRdb to between 2015 and 2016). For sequencing, an Illumina MiSeq was employed. The iRepertoire nested amplicon-rescue multiplex PCR (arm-PCR) platform was used to amplify TCR alpha and beta CDR3 regions from RNA. Using fastp trimming at Q25 and MiXCR clonotype assembly, TCRdb reanalyzed the public sequencing data and kept in-frame beta chains. Merged by CDR3 protein, the rows form single entries marked with the most common genes and DNA. Recorded for this sample are about 110,000 distinct CDR3 sequences; around 25% of them occurred a single time. In total, the top ten clones hold 30% to 35% of the sample. The specimen was glioma tissue, nonneoplastic brain tissue, or PBMCs (not recorded which). Receptor source: a human donor with low-grade glioma or glioblastoma, undergoing nonglioma brain surgery, or in good health (not recorded which).

The sample holds many counts of this clonotype. The chain is built from TRBV7-2 and TRBJ1-2; 9 nucleotides match TRBD1. The germline V gene has CDR1 SGHTA and CDR2 FQGNSA. The CDR3 consists of 11 residues. The ends lost 5 bases at V and 13 bases at J; junction bases unmatched: 5. The CDR3 sequence: CASSPGTGCTF. Written as DNA, the CDR3 is TGTGCCAGCAGCCCCGGGACAGGGTGCACCTTC.

This clonotype showed up just a few times. This chain joins TRBV19 and TRBJ2-4; a weak D match, TRBD2 (6 bases). The CDR3 has 12 amino acids. V lost 3 bases and J lost 10, with 10 bases in between. Germline V gives CDR1 LNHDA, CDR2 SQIVND (reference sequence). This CDR3 is CASSISGGIQYF. As DNA, the CDR3 is TGTGCCAGTAGTATTTCAGGAGGGATTCAGTACTTC.

With regard to this clonotype: Since a much larger clone is just one base distant, this may be a read error. The chain joins TRBV10-1 to TRBJ2-7; D possibly corresponds to TRBD1 (5 bases). The CDR3 loop spans 13 amino acids. Germline CDR1 WNHNN, CDR2 SYGVQD (reference sequence). The V end lost 4 bases, the J end lost 5 bases, and 12 bases lay between the germline ends. The CDR3 DNA follows: TGCGCCAGCAGTGGACTCAGGGCCCACGAGCAGTACTTC. Protein product: CASSGLRAHEQYF.

The chain couples TRBV12-3 or TRBV12-4 to TRBJ2-7, with unresolved D. The CDR3 extends over 12 amino acids. V gave up 6 bases and J gave up 4 bases, with 10 bases separating them. CDR3 sequence: CASSLHGYEQYF. The CDR3 DNA is TGTGCCAGCAGCCTTCACGGGTACGAGCAGTACTTC.

This clonotype was observed at least ten times. The genes are TRBV19 and TRBJ1-1; D not certain. Per the germline V gene, CDR1 is LNHDA and CDR2 is SQIVND (reference sequence). There are 14 residues in the CDR3. Trimming took off 3 bases at V and 4 bases at J, with 12 bases between the two ends. The CDR3 coding sequence is TGTGCCAGTAGTATGCCGGGCGGCGGCACTGAAGCTTTCTTT. It translates to CASSMPGGGTEAFF.

This clonotype was detected only a few times. The chain recombines TRBV12-3 or TRBV12-4 with TRBJ2-5, with 9 bases aligning to TRBD1. J lost 3 bases, V lost 6 bases, and 8 bases had no gene match. This CDR3 is built from 15 residues. The DNA of the CDR3 is TGTGCCAGCAGGGGCACAGGGGGCTCGGAAGAGACCCAGTACTTC. Its protein is CASRGTGGSEETQYF.

Note on this clonotype: Since a much larger clone is just one base distant, this may be a read error. The chain carries TRBV29-1 and TRBJ1-1; D uncertain. CDR1 SQVTM and CDR2 ANQGSEA come from the germline V gene. The CDR3 extends over 13 amino acids. CDR3 in amino acids: CSVAPRGNTKAFF. The DNA for the CDR3 is TGCAGCGTGGCCCCCCGAGGGAACACTAAAGCTTTCTTT. The complete variable domain, with remaining parts taken from reference TRBV29-1 and TRBJ1-1, reads SAVISQKPSRDICQRGTSLTIQCQVDSQVTMMFWYRQQPGQSLTLIATANQGSEATYESGFVIDKFPISRPNLTFSTLTVSNMSPEDSSIYLCSVAPRGNTKAFFGQGTRLTVV.

This clonotype occurred many times. This chain uses TRBV20-1 with TRBJ1-2; TRBD1 is a possible D gene (5 bases). The germline V gene encodes CDR1 DFQATT and CDR2 SNEGSKA (reference sequence). The V end was cut by 5 bases, the J end by 4 bases, with 14 bases between. The CDR3 consists of 13 residues. The CDR3 protein is CSADGAEGYGYTF. CDR3 DNA: TGCAGTGCTGACGGGGCAGAAGGCTATGGCTACACCTTC.

This clonotype has just a few counts. This chain uses TRBV18 with TRBJ2-3; D perhaps matches TRBD1 (8 bases). This CDR3 spans 16 amino acids. Trimming left V 3 bases short and J 8 bases short, with 21 bases between. Looked up from germline, CDR1 is KGHSH and CDR2 is LQKENI. The CDR3 here is CASSPNSGTGGGTQYF. DNA of the CDR3: TGTGCCAGCTCACCGAATTCCGGGACAGGCGGGGGTACGCAGTATTTT.

Regarding this clonotype: A read error may account for a junction end that differs from germline. The V call is TRBV28, the J call TRBJ1-6; D gene uncertain. The CDR3 is 15 amino acids. Germline V gene sequence: CDR1 MDHEN, CDR2 SYDVKM. CDR3 DNA: TGTGCCAGCAGCTTATGGTACATCCTGAATTCACTACTCCACTTT. Translated, it gives CASSLWYILNSLLHF.

This clonotype was observed at least ten times. The chain carries TRBV7-9 and TRBJ1-2; D not resolved. The length of the CDR3 is 12 residues. V shed 1 base and J shed 12 bases, with 12 bases lying between them. The V gene's germline CDR1 is SEHNR and CDR2 FQNEAQ (reference sequence). The CDR3 spells CASSLDGRINTF. DNA of the CDR3: TGTGCCAGCAGCTTAGATGGACGGATTAACACCTTC.

This clonotype was seen repeatedly, ten times or more. The chain has TRBV10-3 and TRBJ1-5, with TRBD1 matching 8 bases. The CDR3 is 15 amino acids. CDR1 and CDR2 from the germline V gene are ENHRY and SYGVKD. The ends lost 0 bases at V and 7 bases at J; junction bases unmatched: 5. CDR3 amino acids: CAISESQGAGQPQHF. CDR3 DNA sequence: TGTGCCATCAGTGAGTCCCAGGGGGCCGGCCAGCCCCAGCATTTT.

The rearrangement uses TRBV12-3 or TRBV12-4 and TRBJ2-1; D uncertain. This CDR3 contains 13 residues. The V end lost 7 bases, the J end lost 8 bases, and 15 bases lay between the germline ends. CDR3 protein: CASTFGRSHEQFF. The CDR3 nucleotides read TGTGCCAGCACCTTTGGCAGGAGCCATGAGCAGTTCTTC.

A note on this clonotype: Its ends do not fully match the called genes, so a read error is possible. The V call is TRBV6-1, the J call TRBJ1-1, with 7 bases that match TRBD1. Germline CDR1 reads MNHNS; CDR2 reads SASEGT. CDR3 length: 16 amino acids. The CDR3 here is CASSPISQGTGTDAFF. For the CDR3, the DNA is TGTGCCAGCAGTCCCATCTCACAGGGGACGGGCACTGACGCTTTCTTT.

This clonotype is a singleton in its sample. A read error may explain this, as a much larger clone is one base away. The chain is built from TRBV4-1 and TRBJ2-7, with D unclear. This CDR3 comprises 14 residues. Germline CDR1 and CDR2: MGHRA and YSYEKL. V lost 0 bases, J lost 6 bases, and 12 bases lay in between. CDR3 coding DNA: TGCGCCAGCAGCCAAGATCACGACACGGGCGAGCAGTACTTC. It translates to CASSQDHDTGEQYF.

This clonotype was counted many times. The chain recombines TRBV28 with TRBJ1-5; D is undetermined. V gave up 4 bases and J gave up 5 bases, with 3 bases separating them. Looked up from germline, CDR1 is MDHEN and CDR2 is SYDVKM. This CDR3 is built from 11 residues. CDR3 sequence: CASSYDQPQHF. CDR3 in DNA: TGTGCCAGCAGTTATGATCAGCCCCAGCATTTT. The full variable domain, completed using reference TRBV28 and TRBJ1-5, is DVKVTQSSRYLVKRTGEKVFLECVQDMDHENMFWYRQDPGLGLRLIYFSYDVKMKEKGDIPEGYSVSREKKERFSLILESASTNQTSMYLCASSYDQPQHFGDGTRLSIL.

The sample holds one count of this clonotype. J is TRBJ1-2 and V is TRBV6-1; maybe TRBD1 (5 bases). The CDR3 is 17 residues long. V was clipped by 6 bases and J by 5 bases, with 25 bases between them. Germline V CDR1 and CDR2: MNHNS, SASEGT. In DNA form, the CDR3 reads TGTGCCAGCAGGCTCTTGGTGGGTAGCCAGGGTATGTATGGCTACACCTTC. Translated, it gives CASRLLVGSQGMYGYTF.

This clonotype appeared a single time. It may be a read error: a sequence one base away is much more abundant. This chain uses TRBV5-4 with TRBJ1-2, with D perhaps TRBD1 (5 bases). CDR1 SGHNT and CDR2 YYREEE come from the germline V gene (reference sequence). The CDR3 loop spans 15 amino acids. V was shortened by 3 bases and J by 0 bases, with 12 bases between the two germline ends. The CDR3 spells CASSSEDSANYGYTF. CDR3 nucleotides: TGTGCCAGCAGCTCAGAAGACAGCGCTAACTATGGCTACACCTTC.

This clonotype was seen at least ten times. The chain is built from TRBV6-1 and TRBJ1-1; 7 nucleotides match TRBD1. The CDR3 extends over 14 amino acids. Germline-derived CDR1 and CDR2 are MNHNS and SASEGT. Trimming at V came to 6 bases and at J to 1 base, leaving 5 bases not matched to a gene. CDR3 sequence (DNA): TGTGCCAGCAGACCAGGGGGTAGGAACACTGAAGCTTTCTTT. It yields the protein CASRPGGRNTEAFF.

This clonotype was seen repeatedly, ten times or more. A clone one base away is much larger, so this may be a read error. The chain is built from TRBV2 and TRBJ1-1; D is undetermined. This CDR3 contains 11 residues. Germline CDR1 is SNHLY and CDR2 is FYNNEI. Trimming took 7 bases from V and 1 from J, leaving 4 bases between them. The CDR3 reads CASKPNTEAFF. CDR3 DNA: TGTGCCAGCAAACCGAACACTGAAGCTTTCTTT.